This note documents a single T cell receptor beta chain sequence. Its antigen is currently unknown. This sample is drawn from a study of long-term antiretroviral therapy in people with HIV. Broader study findings: The study collected no data on ART adherence, viral resistance or therapy changes. Whichever time point was examined, clones expanded before ART dominated the repertoire.

Version v3.0 of the immunoSEQ assay ran at survey level. Sequencing efforts were directed toward roughly 40,000-50,000 T-cell genomes per sample. Sequencing used immunoSEQ multiplex PCR; TCRdb keeps in-frame clones, though not all of them. The repertoire holds about 42,000 clones, around 86% seen once, with about 5% in the top ten. Germline CDR1 MNHNY, CDR2 SVGAGI (reference sequence). Trimming took 0 bases from V and 0 from J, leaving 11 bases between them. CDR3 length equals 16 residues. None of the participants with HIV were treated outside the United States. The receptor was derived from a woman aged 45 to 65 with HIV. The material was unsorted PBMCs, obtained 0.1 years before starting antiretroviral therapy. This chain connects TRBV6-6 to TRBJ1-2; the D is unclear. The CDR3 DNA reads as TGTGCCAGCAGTTACTCCAGTGGACTGGCTAACTATGGCTACACCTTC. It yields the protein CASSYSSGLANYGYTF.